This paragraph reports one TCR beta chain. This record belongs to a study of blood T cell repertoires in COVID-19. Study-wide background: From T cells, B-cell-depleted T cells, or PBMCs came the material, which was cDNA or gDNA.

Sequencing used immunoSEQ multiplex PCR; TCRdb keeps in-frame clones, though not all of them. Altogether 130,000 to 150,000 clones are present, around 90% being singletons, with the ten largest covering approximately 1.8%. Trimming shortened V by 10 bases and J by 4 bases, and 19 bases separated the two germline ends. Germline V gives CDR1 SGHTA, CDR2 FQGTGA. This CDR3 spans 14 amino acids. J is TRBJ1-1 and V is TRBV7-3; possibly TRBD1 for D (6 bases). The source of this sequence is a man aged 70 or older with acute or convalescent COVID-19. Material: peripheral blood. This chain's CDR3 is CATHLGGGGTEAFF. CDR3 nucleotide sequence: TGTGCCACCCATTTGGGGGGAGGGGGCACTGAAGCTTTCTTT.